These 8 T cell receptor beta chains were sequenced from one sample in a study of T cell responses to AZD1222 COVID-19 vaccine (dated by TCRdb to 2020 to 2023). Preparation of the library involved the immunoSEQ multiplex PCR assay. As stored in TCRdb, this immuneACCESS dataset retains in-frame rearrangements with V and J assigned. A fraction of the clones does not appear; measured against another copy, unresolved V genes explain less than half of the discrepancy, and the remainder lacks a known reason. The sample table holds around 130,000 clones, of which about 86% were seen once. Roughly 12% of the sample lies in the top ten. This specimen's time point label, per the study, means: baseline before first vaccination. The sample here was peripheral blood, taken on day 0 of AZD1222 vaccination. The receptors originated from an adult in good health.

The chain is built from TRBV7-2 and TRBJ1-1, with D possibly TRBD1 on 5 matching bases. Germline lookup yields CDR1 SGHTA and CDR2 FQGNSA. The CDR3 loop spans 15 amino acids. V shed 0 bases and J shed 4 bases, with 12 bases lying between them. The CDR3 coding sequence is TGTGCCAGCAGCTTAGCGGGGGGAGGGTTCACTGAAGCTTTCTTT. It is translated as CASSLAGGGFTEAFF.

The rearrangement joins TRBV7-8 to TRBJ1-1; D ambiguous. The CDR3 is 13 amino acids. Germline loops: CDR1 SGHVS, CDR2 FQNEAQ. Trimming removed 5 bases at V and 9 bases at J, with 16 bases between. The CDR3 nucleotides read TGTGCCAGCAGCCTCCAAGGTGGACCCAAAGCTTTCTTT. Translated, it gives CASSLQGGPKAFF. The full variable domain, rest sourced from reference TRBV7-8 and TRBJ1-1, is GAGVSQSPRYKVAKRGQDVALRCDPISGHVSLFWYQQALGQGPEFLTYFQNEAQLDKSGLPSDRFFAERPEGSVSTLKIQRTQQEDSAVYLCASSLQGGPKAFFGQGTRLTVV.

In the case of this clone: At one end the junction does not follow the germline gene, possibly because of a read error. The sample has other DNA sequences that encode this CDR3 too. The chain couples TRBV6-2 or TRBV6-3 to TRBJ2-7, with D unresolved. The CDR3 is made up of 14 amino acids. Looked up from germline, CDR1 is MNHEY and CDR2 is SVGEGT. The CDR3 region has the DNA TGTGCCAGCAGTTACAGTGGGCCCTCCTACGAGCAATACTTC. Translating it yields CASSYSGPSYEQYF.

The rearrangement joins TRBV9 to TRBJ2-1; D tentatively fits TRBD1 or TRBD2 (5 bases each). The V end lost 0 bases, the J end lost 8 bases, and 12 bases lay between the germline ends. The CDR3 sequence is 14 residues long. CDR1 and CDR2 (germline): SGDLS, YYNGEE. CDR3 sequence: CASSVGDRGDEQFF. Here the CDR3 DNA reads TGTGCCAGCAGCGTAGGCGACCGAGGGGATGAGCAGTTCTTC.

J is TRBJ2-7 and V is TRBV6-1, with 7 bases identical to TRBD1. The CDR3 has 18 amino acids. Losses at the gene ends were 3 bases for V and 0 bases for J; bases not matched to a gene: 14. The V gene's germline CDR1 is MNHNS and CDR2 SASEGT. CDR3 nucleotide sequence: TGTGCCAGCAGTGAGGAGAGACAGGGCCCGACCACCTCCTACGAGCAGTACTTC. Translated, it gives CASSEERQGPTTSYEQYF.

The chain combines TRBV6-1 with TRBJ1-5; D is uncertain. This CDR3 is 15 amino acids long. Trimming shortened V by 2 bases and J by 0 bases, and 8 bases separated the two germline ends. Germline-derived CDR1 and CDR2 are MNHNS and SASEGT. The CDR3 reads CASSETTGSNQPQHF. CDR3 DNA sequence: TGTGCCAGCAGTGAAACTACGGGTAGCAATCAGCCCCAGCATTTT.

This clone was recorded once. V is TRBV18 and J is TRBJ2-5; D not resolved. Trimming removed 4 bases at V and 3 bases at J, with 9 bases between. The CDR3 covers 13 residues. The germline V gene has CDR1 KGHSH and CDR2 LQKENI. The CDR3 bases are TGTGCCAGCTCACAAAACGTGAAAGAGACCCAGTACTTC. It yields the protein CASSQNVKETQYF.

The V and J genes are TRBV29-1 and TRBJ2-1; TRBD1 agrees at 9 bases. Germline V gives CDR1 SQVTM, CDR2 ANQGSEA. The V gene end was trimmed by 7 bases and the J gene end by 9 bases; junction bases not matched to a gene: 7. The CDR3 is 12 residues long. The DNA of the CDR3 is TGCAGCGCGACGGACAGGGGAGGTGAGCAGTTCTTC. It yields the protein CSATDRGGEQFF.